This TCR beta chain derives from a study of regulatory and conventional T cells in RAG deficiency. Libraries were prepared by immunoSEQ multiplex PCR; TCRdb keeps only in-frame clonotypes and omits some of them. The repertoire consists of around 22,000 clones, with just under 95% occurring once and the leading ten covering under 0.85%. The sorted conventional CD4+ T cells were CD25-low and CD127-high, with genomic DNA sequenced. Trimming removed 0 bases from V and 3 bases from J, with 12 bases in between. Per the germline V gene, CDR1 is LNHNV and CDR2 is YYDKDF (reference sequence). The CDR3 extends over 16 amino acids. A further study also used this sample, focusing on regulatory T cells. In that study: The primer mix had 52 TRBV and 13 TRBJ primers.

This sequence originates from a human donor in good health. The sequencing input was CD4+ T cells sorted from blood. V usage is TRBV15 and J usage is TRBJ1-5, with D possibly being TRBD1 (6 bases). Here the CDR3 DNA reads TGTGCCACCAGCAGAGATTCTAACAGGGACAATCAGCCCCAGCATTTT. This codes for CATSRDSNRDNQPQHF.